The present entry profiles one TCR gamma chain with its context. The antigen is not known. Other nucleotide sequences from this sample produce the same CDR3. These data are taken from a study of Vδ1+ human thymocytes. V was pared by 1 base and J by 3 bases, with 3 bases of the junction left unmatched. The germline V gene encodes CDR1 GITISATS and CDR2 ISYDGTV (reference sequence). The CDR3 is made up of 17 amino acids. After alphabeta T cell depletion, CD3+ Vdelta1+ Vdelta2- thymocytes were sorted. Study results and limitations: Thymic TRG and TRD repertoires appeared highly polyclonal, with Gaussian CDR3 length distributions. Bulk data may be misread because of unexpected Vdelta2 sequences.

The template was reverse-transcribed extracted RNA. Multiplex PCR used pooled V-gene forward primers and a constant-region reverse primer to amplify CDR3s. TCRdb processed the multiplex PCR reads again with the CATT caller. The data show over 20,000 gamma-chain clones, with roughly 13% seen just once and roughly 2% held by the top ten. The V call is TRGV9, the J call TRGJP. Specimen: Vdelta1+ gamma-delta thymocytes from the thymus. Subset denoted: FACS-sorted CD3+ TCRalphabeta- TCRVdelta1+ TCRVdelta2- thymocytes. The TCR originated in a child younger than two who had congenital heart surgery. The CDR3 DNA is TGTGCCTTGTGGGAGGTCCTGCAAGAGTTGGGCAAAAAAATCAAGGTATTT. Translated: CALWEVLQELGKKIKVF.